The 5 T cell receptor beta chains below all came from one sample that was sequenced in a study of blood T cell repertoires in COVID-19. Sequencing used immunoSEQ multiplex PCR; TCRdb keeps in-frame clones, though not all of them. The sample includes just over 300,000 clones, approximately 90% seen only once; the top ten take about 4.1%. Input material: PBMCs or T cells enriched from blood (not recorded which). The receptors were gathered from a man aged 25-45 years who had recovered from COVID-19.

This clone was recorded a few times. The chain carries TRBV4-1 and TRBJ2-7, with TRBD1 matching 9 bases. With 0 bases clipped from V and 3 bases from J, the junction kept 3 bases outside the gene matches. The CDR3 extends over 15 amino acids. In germline, CDR1 is MGHRA, CDR2 YSYEKL. CDR3 in amino acids: CASSQEGQGRYEQYF. In nucleotides, the CDR3 is TGCGCCAGCAGCCAAGAGGGACAGGGCCGCTACGAGCAGTACTTC.

This clone was observed once. V gene TRBV19 combines with J gene TRBJ1-5; D uncertain. Trimming stripped 3 bases from V and 0 bases from J, with 15 bases between. Per the germline V gene, CDR1 is LNHDA and CDR2 is SQIVND (reference sequence). The length of the CDR3 is 17 residues. CDR3 nucleotides: TGTGCCAGTAGTATCCCCGGCGAGGCATATAGCAATCAGCCCCAGCATTTT. Translation: CASSIPGEAYSNQPQHF.

The V and J genes are TRBV5-1 and TRBJ2-7; TRBD1 agrees at 11 bases. The CDR3 is made up of 15 amino acids. V lost 4 bases and J lost 3; bases outside the gene matches: 6. Germline CDR1 and CDR2: SGHRS and YFSETQ. The CDR3 DNA sequence: TGCGCCAGCAGCGGGGACAGGGGGGCCGTCTACGAGCAGTACTTC. Its protein is CASSGDRGAVYEQYF. The entire variable domain, with the rest obtained from reference TRBV5-1 and TRBJ2-7, is as follows: KAGVTQTPRYLIKTRGQQVTLSCSPISGHRSVSWYQQTPGQGLQFLFEYFSETQRNKGNFPGRFSGRQFSNSRSEMNVSTLELGDSALYLCASSGDRGAVYEQYFGPGTRLTVT.

This clone has a handful of counts. The rearrangement joins TRBV3-1 (or the pseudogene TRBV3-2) to TRBJ1-4, with D tentatively TRBD1 (5 bases). The V and J ends lost 2 bases and 8 bases respectively, with 15 bases between them. This CDR3 has 15 residues. From germline, CDR1 is LGHDT and CDR2 YNNKEL (reference sequence). The CDR3 DNA reads as TGTGCCAGCAGCCAATCACGCAGACAGCTCGAAAAACTGTTTTTT. This codes for CASSQSRRQLEKLFF.

The V gene is TRBV7-9, the J gene TRBJ1-1; D is undetermined. V lost 5 bases, J lost 12 bases, and 19 bases lay in between. This CDR3 has 13 residues. From germline, CDR1 is SEHNR and CDR2 FQNEAQ (reference sequence). The CDR3 region is CASSLVTVPPTFF. In nucleotides, the CDR3 is TGTGCCAGCAGCCTAGTAACGGTGCCGCCGACTTTCTTT. The entire variable domain, with the rest obtained from reference TRBV7-9 and TRBJ1-1, is as follows: DTGVSQNPRHKITKRGQNVTFRCDPISEHNRLYWYRQTLGQGPEFLTYFQNEAQLEKSRLLSDRFSAERPKGSFSTLEIQRTEQGDSAMYLCASSLVTVPPTFFGQGTRLTVV.